Here is one T cell receptor beta chain with its context. Its antigen is not identified. This entry comes from a study of cytomegalovirus exposure and HLA in healthy donors. Points from the study as a whole: Accurate prediction of HLA-A and HLA-B alleles (for most subjects) was reportedly achieved from TCR beta sequences. Being productive about 87% or about 30% of the time was typical of most TCR beta V segments in an earlier analysis.

V gave up 8 bases and J gave up 3 bases; unmatched junction bases: 9. CDR1 and CDR2 (germline): MNHEY, SVGAGI. CDR3 length equals 15 residues. The PCR ran on 60 Vbeta and 13 Jbeta primers. Clones were sequenced by immunoSEQ multiplex PCR, and TCRdb holds only the in-frame ones, with some missing. This listing includes some 200,000 clones. Sequenced input: PBMCs. The clonotype comes from a girl under 10 years old in good health and CMV-seropositive. The rearrangement uses TRBV6-5 and TRBJ2-7; 11 bases fit TRBD2. CDR3 nucleotide sequence: TGTGCCAGCTCTAAGACTAGCGGGAATAACTACGAGCAGTACTTC. This gives the protein CASSKTSGNNYEQYF.